This T cell receptor beta chain was sequenced in a study of cytomegalovirus exposure and HLA in healthy donors. Study-wide results and limits: In a later analysis, TCR beta V- and J-gene trimming was associated with a missense DCLRE1C variant. A highly shared variant cluster was judged a likely technical artifact.

As to this clone: As yet, its antigen is unknown. Other DNA sequences in the same sample also yield this CDR3.

Use of 60 Vbeta and 13 Jbeta primers characterized the PCR. Clones were read by immunoSEQ multiplex PCR, and TCRdb kept only the in-frame ones, dropping some. The profile covers 90,000 to 140,000 clones, with nearly 85% appearing a single time and roughly 6.1% taken by the ten largest. CDR3 length equals 16 residues. V lost 3 bases and J lost 0, with 15 bases in between. Germline lookup yields CDR1 LNHDA and CDR2 SQIVND (reference sequence). Nominally healthy donors were sampled, though unrecorded immune exposures were likely. V usage is TRBV19 and J usage is TRBJ2-7; the D gene is possibly TRBD1 (7 bases). Material for sequencing was PBMCs. This TCR was sampled from a man aged 18 to 30 in good health and CMV-seronegative. The CDR3 DNA follows: TGTGCCAGTAGTATTTGGAGGGGGCGCTTCTCCTACGAGCAGTACTTC. Protein: CASSIWRGRFSYEQYF.